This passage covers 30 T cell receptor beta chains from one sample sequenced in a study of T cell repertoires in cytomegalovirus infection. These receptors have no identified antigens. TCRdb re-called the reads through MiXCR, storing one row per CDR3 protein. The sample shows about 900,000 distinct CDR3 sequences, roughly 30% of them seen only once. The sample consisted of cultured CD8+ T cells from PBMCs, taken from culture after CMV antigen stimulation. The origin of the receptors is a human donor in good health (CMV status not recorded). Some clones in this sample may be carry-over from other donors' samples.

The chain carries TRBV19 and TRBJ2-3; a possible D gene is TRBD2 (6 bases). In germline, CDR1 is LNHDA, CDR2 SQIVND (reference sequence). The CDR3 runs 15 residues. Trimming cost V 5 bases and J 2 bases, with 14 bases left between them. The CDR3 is CASSYWDFDTDTQYF. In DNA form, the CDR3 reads TGTGCCAGTAGTTATTGGGACTTCGACACAGATACGCAGTATTTT.

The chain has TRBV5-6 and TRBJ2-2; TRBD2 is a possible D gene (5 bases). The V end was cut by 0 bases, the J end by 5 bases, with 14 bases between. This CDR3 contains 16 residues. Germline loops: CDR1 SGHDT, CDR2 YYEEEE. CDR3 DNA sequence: TGTGCCAGCAGCTTGGCCGGGATGATTGGGACCGGGGAGCTGTTTTTT. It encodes CASSLAGMIGTGELFF. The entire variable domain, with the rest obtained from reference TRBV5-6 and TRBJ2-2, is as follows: DAGVTQSPTHLIKTRGQQVTLRCSPKSGHDTVSWYQQALGQGPQFIFQYYEEEERQRGNFPDRFSGHQFPNYSSELNVNALLLGDSALYLCASSLAGMIGTGELFFGEGSRLTVL.

This CDR3 is CASTLAPSQGQYF. In DNA form, the CDR3 reads TGTGCCAGCACCCTAGCCCCTTCCCAGGGGCAGTATTTT. The rearrangement uses TRBV28 and TRBJ2-3, with D perhaps TRBD1 or TRBD2 (5 bases each). Trimming removed 7 bases at V and 11 bases at J, with 19 bases between. The germline V gene encodes CDR1 MDHEN and CDR2 SYDVKM. CDR3 length equals 13 residues.

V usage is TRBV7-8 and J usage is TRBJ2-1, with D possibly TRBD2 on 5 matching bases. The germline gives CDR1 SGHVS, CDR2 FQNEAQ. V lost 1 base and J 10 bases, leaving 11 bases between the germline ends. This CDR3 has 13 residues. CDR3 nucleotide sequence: TGTGCCAGCAGCTTAGACCCTAGCATGGAGCAGTTCTTC. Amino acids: CASSLDPSMEQFF.

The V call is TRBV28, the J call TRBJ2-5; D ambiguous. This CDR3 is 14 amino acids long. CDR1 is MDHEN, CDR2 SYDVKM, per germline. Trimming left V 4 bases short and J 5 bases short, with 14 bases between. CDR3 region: CASSSKGIHETQYF. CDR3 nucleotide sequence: TGTGCCAGCAGTTCTAAGGGTATCCACGAGACCCAGTACTTC.

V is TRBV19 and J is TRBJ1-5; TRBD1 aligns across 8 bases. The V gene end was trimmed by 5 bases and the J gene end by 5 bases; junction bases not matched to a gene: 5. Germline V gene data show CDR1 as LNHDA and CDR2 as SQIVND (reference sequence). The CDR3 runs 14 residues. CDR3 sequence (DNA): TGTGCCAGTAGTCGACAGGGGACTTATCAGCCCCAGCATTTT. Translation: CASSRQGTYQPQHF.

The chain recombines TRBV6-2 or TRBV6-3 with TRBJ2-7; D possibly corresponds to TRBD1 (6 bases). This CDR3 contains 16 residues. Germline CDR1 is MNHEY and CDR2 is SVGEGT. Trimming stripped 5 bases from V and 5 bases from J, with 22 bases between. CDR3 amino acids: CASSPKTGFDADEQYF. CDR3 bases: TGTGCCAGCAGTCCGAAGACAGGATTTGACGCAGACGAGCAGTACTTC.

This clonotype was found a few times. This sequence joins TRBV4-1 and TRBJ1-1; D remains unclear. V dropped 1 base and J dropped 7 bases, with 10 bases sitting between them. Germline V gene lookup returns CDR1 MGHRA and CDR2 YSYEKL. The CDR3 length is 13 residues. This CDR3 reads CASSQAPSYEAFF. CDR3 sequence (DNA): TGCGCCAGCAGCCAAGCCCCGTCTTATGAAGCTTTCTTT.

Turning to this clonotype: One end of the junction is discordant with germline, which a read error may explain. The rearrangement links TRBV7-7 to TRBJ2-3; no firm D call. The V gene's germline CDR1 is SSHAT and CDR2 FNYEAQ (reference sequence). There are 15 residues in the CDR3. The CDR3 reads CASSWSVDPTDTQYF. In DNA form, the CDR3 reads TGTGCTAGCAGCTGGAGCGTTGACCCCACAGATACGCAGTATTTT.

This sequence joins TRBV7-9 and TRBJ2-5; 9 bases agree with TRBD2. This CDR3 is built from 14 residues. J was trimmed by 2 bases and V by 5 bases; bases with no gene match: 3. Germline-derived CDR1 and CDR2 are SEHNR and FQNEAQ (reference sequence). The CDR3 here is CASSNAGGQETQYF. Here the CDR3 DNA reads TGTGCCAGCAGCAACGCGGGGGGGCAAGAGACCCAGTACTTC.

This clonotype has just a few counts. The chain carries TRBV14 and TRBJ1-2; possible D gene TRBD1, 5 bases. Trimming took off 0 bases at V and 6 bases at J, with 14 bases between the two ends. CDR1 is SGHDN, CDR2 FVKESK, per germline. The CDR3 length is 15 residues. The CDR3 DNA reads TGTGCCAGCAGCCAAGAGGCAGGGTGGGAAAATGGCTACACCTTC. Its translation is CASSQEAGWENGYTF.

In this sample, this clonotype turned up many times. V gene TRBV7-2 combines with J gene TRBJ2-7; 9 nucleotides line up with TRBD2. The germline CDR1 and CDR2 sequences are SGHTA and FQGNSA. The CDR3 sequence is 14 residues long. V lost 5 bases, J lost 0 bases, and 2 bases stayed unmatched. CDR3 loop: CASSASGASYEQYF. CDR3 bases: TGTGCCAGCAGCGCTAGCGGGGCCTCCTACGAGCAGTACTTC.

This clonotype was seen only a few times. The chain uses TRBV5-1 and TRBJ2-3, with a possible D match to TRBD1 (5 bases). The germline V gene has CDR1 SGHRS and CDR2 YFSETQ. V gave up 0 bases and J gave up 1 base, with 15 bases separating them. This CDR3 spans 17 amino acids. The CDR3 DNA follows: TGCGCCAGCAGCTTGGCCTTCGAGCAGGGCGGCACAGATACGCAGTATTTT. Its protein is CASSLAFEQGGTDTQYF.

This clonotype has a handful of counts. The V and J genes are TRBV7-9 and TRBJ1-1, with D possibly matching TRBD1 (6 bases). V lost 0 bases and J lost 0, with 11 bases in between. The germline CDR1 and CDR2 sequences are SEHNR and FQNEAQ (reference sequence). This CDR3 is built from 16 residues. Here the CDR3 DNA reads TGTGCCAGCAGCTTAGCCGGACAGTACATGAACACTGAAGCTTTCTTT. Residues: CASSLAGQYMNTEAFF.

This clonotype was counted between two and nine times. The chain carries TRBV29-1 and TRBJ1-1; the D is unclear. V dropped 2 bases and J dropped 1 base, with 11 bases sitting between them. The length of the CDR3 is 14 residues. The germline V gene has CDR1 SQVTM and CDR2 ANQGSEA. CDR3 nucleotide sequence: TGCAGCGTTGAAAGCGGACGGAGGAACACTGAAGCTTTCTTT. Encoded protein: CSVESGRRNTEAFF. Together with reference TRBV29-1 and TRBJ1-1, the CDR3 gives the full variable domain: SAVISQKPSRDICQRGTSLTIQCQVDSQVTMMFWYRQQPGQSLTLIATANQGSEATYESGFVIDKFPISRPNLTFSTLTVSNMSPEDSSIYLCSVESGRRNTEAFFGQGTRLTVV.

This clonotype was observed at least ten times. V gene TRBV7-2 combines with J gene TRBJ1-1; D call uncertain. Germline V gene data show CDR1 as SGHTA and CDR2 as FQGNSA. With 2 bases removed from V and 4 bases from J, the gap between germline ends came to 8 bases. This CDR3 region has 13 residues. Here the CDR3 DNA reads TGTGCCAGCAGCTTATACTGGGGCACTGAAGCTTTCTTT. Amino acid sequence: CASSLYWGTEAFF.

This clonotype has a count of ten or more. As DNA, the CDR3 is TGTGCCAGCAGCTTAAAGGCTGGCGAGCAGTACTTC. Translation gives CASSLKAGEQYF. This rearrangement joins TRBV7-8 to TRBJ2-7; D unresolved. The CDR3 has 12 amino acids. The V end lost 2 bases, the J end lost 6 bases, and 8 bases lay between the germline ends. The germline gives CDR1 SGHVS, CDR2 FQNEAQ. The full variable domain, its missing parts supplied by reference TRBV7-8 and TRBJ2-7, is GAGVSQSPRYKVAKRGQDVALRCDPISGHVSLFWYQQALGQGPEFLTYFQNEAQLDKSGLPSDRFFAERPEGSVSTLKIQRTQQEDSAVYLCASSLKAGEQYFGPGTRLTVT.

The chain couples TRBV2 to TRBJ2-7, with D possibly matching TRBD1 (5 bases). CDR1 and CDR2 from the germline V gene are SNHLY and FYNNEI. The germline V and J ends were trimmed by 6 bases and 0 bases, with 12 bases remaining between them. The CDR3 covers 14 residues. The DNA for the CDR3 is TGTGCCAGCAGGAAGACAGAACCCTCCTACGAGCAGTACTTC. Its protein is CASRKTEPSYEQYF.

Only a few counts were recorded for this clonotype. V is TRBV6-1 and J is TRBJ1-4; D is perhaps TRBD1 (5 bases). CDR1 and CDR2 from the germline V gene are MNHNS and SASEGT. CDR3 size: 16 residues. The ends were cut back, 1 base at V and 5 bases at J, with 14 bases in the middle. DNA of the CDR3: TGTGCCAGCAGTGAAGAACCCCGGGGCCTCAATGAAAAACTGTTTTTT. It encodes CASSEEPRGLNEKLFF.

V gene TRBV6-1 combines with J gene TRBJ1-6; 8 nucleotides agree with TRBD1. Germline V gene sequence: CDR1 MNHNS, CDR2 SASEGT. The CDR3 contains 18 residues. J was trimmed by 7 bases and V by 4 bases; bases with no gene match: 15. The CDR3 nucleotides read TGTGCCAGCAGTGGACCCCCTCCCCACAGGGGGTGGAATTCACCCCTCCACTTT. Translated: CASSGPPPHRGWNSPLHF.

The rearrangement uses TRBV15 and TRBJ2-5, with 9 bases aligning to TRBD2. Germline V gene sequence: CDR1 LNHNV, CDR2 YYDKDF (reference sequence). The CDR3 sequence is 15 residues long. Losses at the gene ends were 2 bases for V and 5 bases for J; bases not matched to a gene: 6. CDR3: CATSRNSGGGETQYF. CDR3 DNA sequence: TGTGCCACCAGCAGAAATAGCGGGGGCGGGGAGACCCAGTACTTC.

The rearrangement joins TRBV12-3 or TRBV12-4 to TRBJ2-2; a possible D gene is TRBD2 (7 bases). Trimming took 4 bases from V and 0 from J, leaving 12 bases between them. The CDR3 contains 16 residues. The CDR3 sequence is CASSSRGGANTGELFF. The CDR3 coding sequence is TGTGCCAGCAGTTCCCGAGGGGGGGCGAACACCGGGGAGCTGTTTTTT.

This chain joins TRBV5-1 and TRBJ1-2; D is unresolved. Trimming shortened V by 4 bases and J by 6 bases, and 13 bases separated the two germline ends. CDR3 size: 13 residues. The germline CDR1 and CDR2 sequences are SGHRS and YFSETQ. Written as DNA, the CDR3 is TGCGCCAGCAGCGGTAAAGGCCGGGATGGCTACACCTTC. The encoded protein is CASSGKGRDGYTF.

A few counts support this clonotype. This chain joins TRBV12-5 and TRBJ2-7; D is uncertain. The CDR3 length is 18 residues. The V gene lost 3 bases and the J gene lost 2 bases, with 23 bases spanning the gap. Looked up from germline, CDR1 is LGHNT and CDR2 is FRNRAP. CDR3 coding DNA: TGTGCTAGTGGTTTTGTTGGAGACCAAACCGATATCCCCTACGAGCAGTACTTC. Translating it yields CASGFVGDQTDIPYEQYF.

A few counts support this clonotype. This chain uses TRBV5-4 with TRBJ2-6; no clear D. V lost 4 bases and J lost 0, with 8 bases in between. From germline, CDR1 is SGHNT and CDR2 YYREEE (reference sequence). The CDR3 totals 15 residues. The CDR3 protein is CASSVDGSGANVLTF. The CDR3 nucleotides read TGTGCCAGCAGCGTGGACGGCTCTGGGGCCAACGTCCTGACTTTC. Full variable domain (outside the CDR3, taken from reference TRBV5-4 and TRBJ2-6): ETGVTQSPTHLIKTRGQQVTLRCSSQSGHNTVSWYQQALGQGPQFIFQYYREEENGRGNFPPRFSGLQFPNYSSELNVNALELDDSALYLCASSVDGSGANVLTFGAGSRLTVL.

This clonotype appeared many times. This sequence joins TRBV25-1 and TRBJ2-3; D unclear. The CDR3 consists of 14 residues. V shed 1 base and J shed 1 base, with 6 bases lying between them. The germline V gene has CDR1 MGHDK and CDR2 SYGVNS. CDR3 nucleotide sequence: TGTGCCAGCAGTGAATCTCTCGGCACAGATACGCAGTATTTT. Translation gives CASSESLGTDTQYF.

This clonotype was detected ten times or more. In DNA, the CDR3 is TGTGCCAGCAGCTTCATGGACAGGGGGCTAAACAATGAGCAGTTCTTC. Translated, it gives CASSFMDRGLNNEQFF. V is TRBV7-2 and J is TRBJ2-1; 11 positions match TRBD1. The CDR3 consists of 16 residues. Trimming cost V 3 bases and J 5 bases; bases outside gene matches: 6. CDR1 and CDR2 (germline): SGHTA, FQGNSA.

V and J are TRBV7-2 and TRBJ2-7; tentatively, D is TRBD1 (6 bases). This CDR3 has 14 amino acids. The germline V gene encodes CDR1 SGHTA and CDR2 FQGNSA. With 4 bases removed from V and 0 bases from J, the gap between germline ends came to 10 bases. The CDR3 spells CASSSNRDSYEQYV. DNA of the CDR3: TGTGCCAGCAGCTCCAACAGGGACTCCTACGAGCAGTACGTC.

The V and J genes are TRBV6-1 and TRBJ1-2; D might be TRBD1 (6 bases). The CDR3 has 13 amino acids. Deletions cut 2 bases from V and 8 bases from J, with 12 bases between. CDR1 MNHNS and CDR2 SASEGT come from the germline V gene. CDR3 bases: TGTGCCAGCAGTGAATTGGGGGCGAACGGCTACACCTTC. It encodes CASSELGANGYTF.

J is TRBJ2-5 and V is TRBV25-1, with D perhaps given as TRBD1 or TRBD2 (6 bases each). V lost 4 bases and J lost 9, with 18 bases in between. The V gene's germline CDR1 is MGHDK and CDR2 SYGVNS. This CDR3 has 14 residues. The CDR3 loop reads CASSGLGGDKAQYF. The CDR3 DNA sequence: TGTGCCAGCAGTGGACTGGGCGGGGACAAGGCCCAGTACTTC.